What follows are 10 T cell receptor beta chains derived from one specimen sequenced in a study of spatial heterogeneity in lung cancer (dated by TCRdb to the late 2010s). Libraries were prepared through 5' RACE. Reads for this sample came from a NextSeq 500. The public reads were reprocessed in TCRdb via fastp at Q25 and MiXCR, keeping in-frame beta chains. CDR3 protein sequences are deduplicated, and each keeps its most common genes and DNA. Across this sample there are approximately 100,000 distinct CDR3 sequences, with approximately 19% seen only once. 21% of the sample rests with the top ten. The label giving this sample's time point can be read as: blood at routine non-recurrence follow-up after resection. Specimen: PBMCs, collected at follow-up. The receptors shown here come from a male donor with early-stage non-small cell lung cancer.

This clonotype has just a few counts. The V call is TRBV29-1, the J call TRBJ2-5, with D hard to call. Deletions cut 7 bases from V and 4 bases from J, with 16 bases between. CDR1 is SQVTM, CDR2 ANQGSEA, per germline. The CDR3 runs 13 residues. The CDR3 nucleotides read TGCAGCGCCCGGTCGGACGGTGGAGAGACCCAGTACTTC. Translated, it gives CSARSDGGETQYF.

This clonotype came up many times. The chain links TRBV7-2 to TRBJ1-6; no definite D call. The germline V gene has CDR1 SGHTA and CDR2 FQGNSA. The CDR3 has 15 residues. The germline V and J ends were trimmed by 2 bases and 5 bases, with 10 bases remaining between them. The CDR3 DNA follows: TGTGCCAGCAGCTTACTGCAGGCAAATAATTCACCCCTCCACTTT. It is translated as CASSLLQANNSPLHF.

The chain is built from TRBV29-1 and TRBJ2-1, with a possible D match to TRBD1 (6 bases). V was shortened by 6 bases and J by 9 bases, with 15 bases between the two germline ends. Per the germline V gene, CDR1 is SQVTM and CDR2 is ANQGSEA. This CDR3 comprises 12 residues. The CDR3 nucleotides are TGCAGCGTAAAACAGGGTTACGGTGAGCAGTTCTTC. Protein sequence: CSVKQGYGEQFF.

A few counts support this clonotype. The V and J genes are TRBV19 and TRBJ2-2; the match to TRBD1 covers 8 bases. The CDR3 length is 15 residues. Germline V gene data show CDR1 as LNHDA and CDR2 as SQIVND (reference sequence). Trimming took 5 bases from V and 5 from J; bases not matched to a gene: 7. DNA for the CDR3: TGTGCCAGTAGTTCTGGACAGGGATGGACCGGGGAGCTGTTTTTT. Protein: CASSSGQGWTGELFF.

This clonotype occurred many times. The chain is built from TRBV3-1 and TRBJ1-2; D not certain. Trimming pared 1 base from V and 4 bases from J, leaving 7 bases between. The germline V gene encodes CDR1 LGHDT and CDR2 YNNKEL (reference sequence). The CDR3 spans 13 residues. The CDR3 spells CASSQAEIYGYTF. The CDR3 DNA reads TGTGCCAGCAGCCAAGCGGAGATCTATGGCTACACCTTC.

The chain couples TRBV13 to TRBJ2-3; 10 bases align to TRBD2. Trimming at V came to 4 bases and at J to 6 bases, leaving 4 bases not matched to a gene. Germline V gene data show CDR1 as PRHDT and CDR2 as FYEKMQ (reference sequence). This CDR3 spans 14 amino acids. The CDR3 region has the DNA TGTGCCAGCAGCTCCAGCGGGGGGGCCGATACGCAGTATTTT. Translated: CASSSSGGADTQYF.

This chain links TRBV6-2 or TRBV6-3 with TRBJ1-6; TRBD1 is a possible D gene (5 bases). The ends were cut back, 2 bases at V and 9 bases at J, with 20 bases in the middle. Germline V gene sequence: CDR1 MNHEY, CDR2 SVGEGT. The CDR3 runs to 17 residues. The DNA for the CDR3 is TGTGCCAGCAGTTACGTCGCAGGGAACCAAGAGAGTTCACCCCTCCACTTT. Translation: CASSYVAGNQESSPLHF.

A single count supports this clonotype. The chain uses TRBV10-3 and TRBJ2-1; 9 positions agree with TRBD2. The CDR3 extends over 13 amino acids. Germline V gene sequence: CDR1 ENHRY, CDR2 SYGVKD. V lost 2 bases to trimming and J lost 12 bases; unmatched junction nucleotides: 5. CDR3 amino acids: CAISEDSGGTQFF. CDR3 DNA sequence: TGTGCCATCAGTGAGGACAGCGGGGGGACGCAGTTCTTC.

The genes are TRBV19 and TRBJ1-5; 9 nucleotides align to TRBD1. The length of the CDR3 is 16 residues. V trimming: 5 bases; J trimming: 1 base; junction bases outside the gene matches: 6. The germline V gene has CDR1 LNHDA and CDR2 SQIVND (reference sequence). The CDR3 loop reads CASSSLTGGSNQPQHF. Written as DNA, the CDR3 is TGTGCCAGTAGTTCCCTTACAGGGGGCAGCAATCAGCCCCAGCATTTT.

The chain joins TRBV5-6 to TRBJ1-5, with D possibly being TRBD1 (6 bases). The V and J ends lost 3 bases and 11 bases respectively, with 21 bases between them. Germline V gene lookup returns CDR1 SGHDT and CDR2 YYEEEE. The CDR3 extends over 15 amino acids. The CDR3 sequence: CASSSQEGGRGTQHF. The CDR3 nucleotides read TGTGCCAGCAGCTCCCAGGAAGGGGGGAGAGGGACCCAGCATTTT.